This T cell receptor (beta chain) is from a study of beta chain features in type 1 diabetes. Purity exceeding 95% was reached by all sorted populations. CDR3 size: 12 residues. Deletions cut 0 bases from V and 6 bases from J, with 5 bases between. CDR1 is SGHKS and CDR2 is YYEKEE in the germline V gene (reference sequence). With respect to this clone: Antigen specificity is unknown.

General observations from the study: In cDNA sequencing, cells with high TCR expression could be over-represented. The study notes PCR might favor shorter templates equally in patients and controls.

Isolated RNA was reverse transcribed in full, so expressed TCRB transcripts were sequenced. Data came from immunoSEQ multiplex PCR; TCRdb stores just in-frame clones and leaves some out. The sample carries around 240,000 clones, approximately 70% recorded once. The TCR was taken from a man aged 25-45 years in good health. This sequence joins TRBV5-5 and TRBJ2-3, with a possible D match to TRBD1 (5 bases). The source material was naive CD4+ T cells from blood. The CDR3 bases are TGTGCCAGCAGCTTGGACAGGGATACGCAGTATTTT. Protein product: CASSLDRDTQYF.